This T cell receptor (beta chain) was captured in a study of blood T cell repertoires in COVID-19. Study-level background: In each case, the material was cDNA or gDNA derived from T cells, B-cell-depleted T cells, or PBMCs.

Germline V gene data show CDR1 as MGHDK and CDR2 as SYGVNS. The CDR3 extends over 15 amino acids. V was clipped by 6 bases and J by 6 bases; unmatched bases: 8. Authors' methods: Nucleated cell counts were estimated from reference gene primer amplification. The method was immunoSEQ multiplex PCR; TCRdb's version includes in-frame clones alone and lacks a portion of them. D and trimming come from the DNA, and the V and J calls and clone size come from that table. Among under 300,000 clones, approximately 84% were seen once, and the ten largest hold approximately 16%. Cohort 3 recovery required two negative PCRs, clearance, or symptom resolution.

This TCR was sampled from a man between 35 and 55 years old who had recovered from COVID-19. Source material: PBMCs or T cells enriched from blood (not recorded which). This chain links TRBV25-1 with TRBJ1-1; 12 bases match TRBD1. The CDR3 sequence: CASRSGTGGVAEAFF. The DNA for the CDR3 is TGTGCCAGCAGATCCGGGACAGGGGGCGTCGCTGAAGCTTTCTTT.